These T cell receptor beta chains were read from a single sample in a study of blood T cell repertoires in COVID-19. Data came from immunoSEQ multiplex PCR; TCRdb stores just in-frame clones and leaves some out. The table records some 66,000 clones, 82% of them present only once. Sequencing input: peripheral blood. Every receptor here comes from a man aged 55-75 years with acute or convalescent COVID-19. CDR3s include the opening cysteine and the closing phenylalanine or tryptophan. The D gene is left open where the match is weak. Part of the rows lack a size; the others show once, few, many or a class for expanded clones.

CDR3aa,CDR3nt,j_gene,v_gene,d_gene,abundance
CASSRQGSYGYTF,TGTGCCAGCAGTCGGCAGGGGAGCTATGGCTACACCTTC,TRBJ1-2,TRBV27,NA,NA
CASSQDTSGGKQFF,TGTGCCAGCAGCCAAGACACTAGCGGGGGTAAGCAGTTCTTC,TRBJ2-1,TRBV3-1/TRBV3-2,TRBD2,NA
CASSLGPGQKF,TGTGCCAGCAGCTTAGGGCCGGGACAGAAGTTC,TRBJ1-2,TRBV11-3,TRBD1,NA
CASSPLAGAATGELFF,TGTGCCAGCAGCCCCCTAGCGGGGGCCGCCACCGGGGAGCTGTTTTTT,TRBJ2-2,TRBV3-1/TRBV3-2,TRBD2,NA
CASSLTGLAGGDTDTQYF,TGTGCCAGCAGCCTAACCGGACTAGCGGGCGGGGACACAGATACGCAGTATTTT,TRBJ2-3,TRBV7-2,TRBD2,NA
CASSPNRVGYTF,TGTGCCAGCAGCCCTAACAGGGTTGGCTACACCTTC,TRBJ1-2,TRBV7-2,NA,NA
CASSPGLAGGRDTDTQYF,TGTGCCAGCAGCCCGGGACTAGCGGGGGGGCGGGACACAGATACGCAGTATTTT,TRBJ2-3,TRBV7-2,TRBD2,NA
CASSQGQGSTEAFF,TGCGCCAGCAGCCAAGGTCAGGGTAGCACTGAAGCTTTCTTT,TRBJ1-1,TRBV5-1,NA,NA
CASSGTSQPQHF,TGTGCCAGCAGTGGAACAAGTCAGCCCCAGCATTTT,TRBJ1-5,TRBV2,NA,NA
CATSARGGYNEQFF,TGTGCCACCAGTGCCCGGGGGGGTTACAATGAGCAGTTCTTC,TRBJ2-1,TRBV24-1,TRBD2,NA
CACSLGGQAFYGYTF,TGTGCCTGCAGCCTGGGGGGACAGGCTTTCTATGGCTACACCTTC,TRBJ1-2,TRBV30,TRBD1,once
CASSYSNSKGTDTQYF,TGTGCCAGCAGTTACTCAAACAGCAAAGGCACAGATACGCAGTATTTT,TRBJ2-3,TRBV6-6,NA,NA
CASSLDSEATDTQYF,TGCGCCAGCAGCTTGGATTCGGAGGCCACAGATACGCAGTATTTT,TRBJ2-3,TRBV5-1,NA,NA
CASSSLGGNTIYF,TGTGCCAGCAGTTCCCTGGGCGGAAACACCATATATTTT,TRBJ1-3,TRBV12-3/TRBV12-4,NA,NA
CASSITWGIVNTEAFF,TGTGCCAGTAGTATCACCTGGGGCATCGTGAACACTGAAGCTTTCTTT,TRBJ1-1,TRBV19,NA,NA
CASSKDREAYGYTF,TGTGCCAGCAGCAAGGACAGGGAGGCCTATGGCTACACCTTC,TRBJ1-2,TRBV6-5,TRBD1,NA
CASNRGRGAGNTIYF,TGTGCCAGTAACAGGGGGCGAGGAGCTGGAAACACCATATATTTT,TRBJ1-3,TRBV19,TRBD1,NA
CASSFLTGLRNQPQHF,TGTGCCAGCAGTTTTCTGACGGGACTCCGCAATCAGCCCCAGCATTTT,TRBJ1-5,TRBV28,NA,NA
CASRSEADTQYF,TGTGCCAGCAGGTCCGAGGCAGATACGCAGTATTTT,TRBJ2-3,TRBV6-5,NA,once
CASSKEEEFGNQPQHF,TGTGCCAGCAGCAAAGAAGAGGAATTCGGCAATCAGCCCCAGCATTTT,TRBJ1-5,TRBV21-1,NA,NA
CASSLGSRANEQFF,TGTGCCAGCAGCTTAGGCTCGAGGGCCAATGAGCAGTTCTTC,TRBJ2-1,TRBV13,NA,NA
CATNGQGLYEQYF,TGTGCCACCAATGGACAGGGTCTCTACGAGCAGTACTTC,TRBJ2-7,TRBV19,TRBD1,NA
CASSIGPIGGRQTQYF,TGTGCCAGTAGTATAGGTCCCATCGGGGGACGGCAGACCCAGTACTTC,TRBJ2-5,TRBV19,NA,NA
CATSRERTGGADQPQHF,TGTGCCACCAGCCGTGAACGGACAGGAGGGGCGGACCAGCCCCAGCATTTT,TRBJ1-5,TRBV15,TRBD1,once
CASAVHWSSSGNTIYF,TGTGCCAGCGCGGTACACTGGAGTAGCTCTGGAAACACCATATATTTT,TRBJ1-3,TRBV6-4,NA,once
CASSSPSGVEQFF,TGTGCCAGCAGTTCCCCCTCCGGAGTCGAGCAGTTCTTC,TRBJ2-1,TRBV6-5,NA,few
CASRIGVRNEQFF,TGTGCCAGCAGAATAGGGGTGCGTAATGAGCAGTTCTTC,TRBJ2-1,TRBV25-1,NA,NA
CASSPSAGQISGANVLTF,TGTGCCAGCTCACCAAGCGCTGGACAAATCTCTGGGGCCAACGTCCTGACTTTC,TRBJ2-6,TRBV18,NA,NA
CASSPGQDYGYTF,TGTGCCAGCTCACCGGGACAGGACTATGGCTACACCTTC,TRBJ1-2,TRBV18,TRBD1,NA
CASSRTGTGLSFWGNTIYF,TGTGCCAGCTCAAGAACCGGGACAGGACTCTCTTTTTGGGGAAACACCATATATTTT,TRBJ1-3,TRBV18,TRBD1,NA
CASSLEGLVSRETQYF,TGTGCCAGCAGCTTGGAGGGACTAGTATCACGAGAGACCCAGTACTTC,TRBJ2-5,TRBV5-6,TRBD2,NA
CAWRVPGQAGNTIYF,TGTGCCTGGAGGGTCCCGGGACAGGCTGGAAACACCATATATTTT,TRBJ1-3,TRBV30,TRBD1,NA
CASSGQGMDTDGYTF,TGCGCCAGCAGCGGACAGGGGATGGATACGGATGGCTACACCTTC,TRBJ1-2,TRBV5-1,TRBD1,NA
CASKRSGGTEAFF,TGTGCCAGCAAACGATCGGGGGGCACTGAAGCTTTCTTT,TRBJ1-1,TRBV14,NA,NA
CASSFFAGPNTEAFF,TGTGCCAGCAGCTTTTTCGCAGGTCCGAACACTGAAGCTTTCTTT,TRBJ1-1,TRBV5-5,NA,NA
CASSPVQGAQPQHF,TGCGCCAGCAGCCCGGTCCAAGGGGCTCAGCCCCAGCATTTT,TRBJ1-5,TRBV5-1,NA,few